This T cell receptor (beta chain) was retrieved from a study of human T cells and chemical hapten exposure. Study in general: The patient population, which was mostly female, had alopecia areata, totalis or universalis. The study's findings and limits: The immune response of these alopecia patients might not match healthy individuals'.

TCRdb re-analysed the RACE reads in MiXCR, keeping a single row per CDR3 protein. This sample has some 120,000 distinct CDR3 sequences, with roughly an eighth found just once. Time point denoted: patch test 1, 2 weeks after DPC sensitization. The treatment denotes: therapeutic diphenylcyclopropenone sensitization with weekly scalp DPC. The CDR3 totals 11 residues. Per germline, CDR1 SQVTM and CDR2 ANQGSEA. The V end was cut by 7 bases, the J end by 3 bases, with 10 bases between. The sample holds a few counts of this clonotype. The antigen is undetermined. This specimen was whole blood, taken in connection with sensitization to the hapten diphenylcyclopropenone (DPC). The origin of this receptor is a woman between 50 and 59 years old with alopecia areata. Some clones in this sample may be carry-over from other donors' samples. The chain links TRBV29-1 to TRBJ2-7; no firm D call. Written as DNA, the CDR3 is TGCAGCGGGACGGAAGACTACGAGCAGTACTTC. As protein: CSGTEDYEQYF.